Listed below are T cell receptor beta chains from one sample, sequenced in a study of blood T cell repertoires in COVID-19. The table came from immunoSEQ multiplex PCR; TCRdb's copy has only in-frame clones and leaves some out. Seen here are about 140,000 clones, about four fifths observed once, and the top ten hold approximately 3%. Sequenced sample: PBMCs or T cells enriched from blood (not recorded which). The receptors here all came from a woman between 45 and 65 years old with acute COVID-19. CDR3s leave out the opening cysteine and the closing phenylalanine or tryptophan. The D gene is left open where the match is weak. Not every row has a clone size; where given, it reads once, few, many or a size class.

clone_size	v_call	j_call	d_call	cdr3_aa
-	TRBV3-1/TRBV3-2	TRBJ2-3	-	ASSLRGGGGTDTQY
-	TRBV28	TRBJ2-7	-	AATGISYEQY
-	TRBV15	TRBJ2-5	TRBD2	ATKGTSGREETQY
-	TRBV7-2	TRBJ2-3	TRBD2	ASSFALGLAGGDTQY
-	TRBV6-6	TRBJ2-6	-	ASSYGSGGANVLT
-	TRBV19	TRBJ1-4	-	ASGTRRSNEKLF
-	TRBV15	TRBJ2-1	TRBD2	ATNQRSGEDEQF
-	TRBV7-2	TRBJ1-5	-	ASSLMGGAVSNQPQH
-	TRBV18	TRBJ2-7	TRBD1	ASSPPGQGLYEQY
-	TRBV19	TRBJ1-4	-	ASSIGGYWANEKLF
-	TRBV5-1	TRBJ2-2	-	ASSEEGANGELF
-	TRBV7-3	TRBJ1-6	-	ASSLGGDGSPLH
-	TRBV7-8	TRBJ2-1	-	ASSPGKGGFEQF
-	TRBV24-1	TRBJ1-2	-	ATSEGRFYGYT
-	TRBV4-3	TRBJ1-4	-	ASSPGSGEKLF
-	TRBV18	TRBJ1-2	-	ASSPPPVEDGYT
-	TRBV5-4	TRBJ1-3	TRBD1	ASRSGTEAGNTIY
-	TRBV7-5	TRBJ2-2	-	VRSPSGTGYTGELF
-	TRBV10-1	TRBJ2-1	TRBD2	ASTLTSGRVKEQF
-	TRBV11-2	TRBJ1-2	TRBD1	ASSFSGTGTHGYT
-	TRBV7-2	TRBJ1-1	-	ASSLGLVRTEAF
-	TRBV5-5	TRBJ2-5	TRBD2	ASSVPLAGMQETQY
few	TRBV9	TRBJ2-1	-	ASSDSGSNEQF
-	TRBV29-1	TRBJ1-1	-	SVLLSTEAF
-	TRBV7-3	TRBJ2-3	TRBD2	ASSLRGPGGLGQSDTQY
few	TRBV3-1/TRBV3-2	TRBJ2-3	TRBD2	ASSQLAGGGDTQY
-	TRBV6-2/TRBV6-3	TRBJ1-2	TRBD1	ASSLGTAHYGYT
-	TRBV6-5	TRBJ1-1	TRBD1	ASRGDRAGTEAF
-	TRBV20-1	TRBJ2-3	-	SASPQGDTQY
-	TRBV10-1	TRBJ1-2	TRBD1	ASSRDRADGYT
-	TRBV6-6	TRBJ2-6	-	ASSYPAGIGANVLT
-	TRBV7-2	TRBJ2-6	-	ASSFLRVSGANVLT
-	TRBV19	TRBJ1-4	-	ASSERGSEKLF
-	TRBV6-5	TRBJ2-2	TRBD1	ASRGDSRSGELF
once	TRBV9	TRBJ2-2	-	ASSVSARGTGELF
few	TRBV4-1	TRBJ2-7	TRBD2	ASSQVSTAGAYEQY
-	TRBV6-5	TRBJ2-7	TRBD1	ASTTGTGVLYEQY
-	TRBV6-5	TRBJ2-2	-	ASRGPGELF
-	TRBV2	TRBJ2-3	-	ASRRGRVADTQY
-	TRBV2	TRBJ2-3	-	ASSETRPNTDTQY
-	TRBV27	TRBJ2-7	TRBD1	ASSSLVGDREAYEQY
-	TRBV6-2/TRBV6-3	TRBJ2-7	TRBD1	ASSQTQGSWYEQY
-	TRBV16	TRBJ2-1	-	ASSQSSYNEQF
-	TRBV6-5	TRBJ2-5	TRBD2	ASRLTSGFQETQY
-	TRBV28	TRBJ2-2	-	ASSQSANTGELF
-	TRBV9	TRBJ2-5	TRBD2	ASSVPREGETQY
-	TRBV15	TRBJ2-5	TRBD1	ATSRDGDRGLSQY
-	TRBV7-6	TRBJ2-2	TRBD2	ASSLELAGETGELF
-	TRBV28	TRBJ2-1	-	ASSLRREQF
-	TRBV5-4	TRBJ1-2	-	ASSPQGNYGYT
-	TRBV7-7	TRBJ2-5	TRBD2	ASSFRYEGGETQY
-	TRBV7-9	TRBJ2-1	TRBD2	ASSAPGLASNNEQF
-	TRBV11-2	TRBJ2-7	-	ASSPPLGARNEQY
-	TRBV3-1/TRBV3-2	TRBJ2-1	TRBD2	ASSKGTSGSNEQF
few	TRBV29-1	TRBJ2-3	TRBD1	SVARLRQGVPDTQY
-	TRBV7-3	TRBJ2-2	TRBD2	ASSLGAAGFAGGLF
once	TRBV11-3	TRBJ2-1	TRBD2	ASSLSGGRATYNEQF